This T cell receptor beta chain was profiled in a study of blood T cells in healthy people across ages. The CDR3 loop spans 17 amino acids. Trimming removed 4 bases at V and 3 bases at J, with 20 bases between. The germline V gene has CDR1 SGHRS and CDR2 YFSETQ. A second about 6 to 11 cycle PCR used barcoded and J-beta primers. MiXCR, run by TCRdb on the 5' RACE reads, gives a single entry per CDR3 protein. The repertoire holds under 2,000,000 distinct CDR3 sequences, roughly 50% seen once, with approximately 2% in the top ten. The sample holds a few counts of this clonotype. The sequencing input was blood. The TCR originated in a woman aged 40 to 55 in good health. The V and J genes are TRBV5-1 and TRBJ2-4, with a tentative D call TRBD2 (5 bases). The CDR3 nucleotides are TGCGCCAGCAGCCCTGGCCTGGACGGAACTAGCAAAAACATTCAGTACTTC. Translation: CASSPGLDGTSKNIQYF.